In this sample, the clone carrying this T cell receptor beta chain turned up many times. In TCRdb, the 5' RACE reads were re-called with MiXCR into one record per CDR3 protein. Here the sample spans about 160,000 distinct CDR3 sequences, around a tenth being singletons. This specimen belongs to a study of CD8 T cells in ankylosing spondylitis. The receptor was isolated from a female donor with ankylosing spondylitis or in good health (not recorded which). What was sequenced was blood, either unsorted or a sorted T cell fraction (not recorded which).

In DNA, the CDR3 is TGTGCCAGCAGCTCCCCGGACAGGGGGCGTTTGGAGACCCAGTACTTC. Its protein is CASSSPDRGRLETQYF. The rearrangement links TRBV7-9 to TRBJ2-5, with 11 nucleotides matching TRBD1. The CDR3 runs to 16 residues. The germline V gene has CDR1 SEHNR and CDR2 FQNEAQ (reference sequence). The J segment lost 5 bases and the V segment lost 4 bases, leaving 9 bases of the junction unmatched.